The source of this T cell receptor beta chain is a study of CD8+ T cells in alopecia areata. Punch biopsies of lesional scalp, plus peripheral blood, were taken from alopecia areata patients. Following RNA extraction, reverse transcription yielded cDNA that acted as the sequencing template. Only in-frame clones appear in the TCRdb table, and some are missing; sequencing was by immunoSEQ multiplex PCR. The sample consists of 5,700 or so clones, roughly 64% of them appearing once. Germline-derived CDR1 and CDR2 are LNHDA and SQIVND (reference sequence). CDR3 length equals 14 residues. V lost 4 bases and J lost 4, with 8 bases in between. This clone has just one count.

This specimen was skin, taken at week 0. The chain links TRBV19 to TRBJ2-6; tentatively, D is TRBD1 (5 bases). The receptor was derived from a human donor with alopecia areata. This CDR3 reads CASSTGYGANVLTF. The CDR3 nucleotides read TGTGCCAGTAGTACAGGGTACGGGGCCAACGTCCTGACTTTC. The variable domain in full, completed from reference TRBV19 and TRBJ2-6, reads DGGITQSPKYLFRKEGQNVTLSCEQNLNHDAMYWYRQDPGQGLRLIYYSQIVNDFQKGDIAEGYSVSREKKESFPLTVTSAQKNPTAFYLCASSTGYGANVLTFGAGSRLTVL.